These 8 T cell receptor beta chains came from one sample sequenced in a study of T cells in Graves' hyperthyroidism and ophthalmopathy. RNA transcripts yielded amplified TCR beta CDR3 regions. HTBI primers drove first-round RT-PCR of the TCR CDR3. Via MiXCR, TCRdb re-called the multiplex PCR reads, giving one row per CDR3 protein. The sample lists under 400,000 distinct CDR3 sequences, 25% seen once, with over 70% in the top ten. Sequenced: blood. The receptors come from a middle-aged man with Graves' hyperthyroidism.

This clonotype has more than one count but fewer than ten. This chain connects TRBV5-1 to TRBJ2-7; TRBD1 matches 11 bases. V dropped 7 bases and J dropped 4; count of bases not matched to a gene: 4. The CDR3 contains 13 residues. Per germline, CDR1 SGHRS and CDR2 YFSETQ. The CDR3 nucleotides read TGCGCCAGCGGACAGGGGGCGGGATACGAGCAGTACTTC. Amino acids: CASGQGAGYEQYF.

This clonotype was seen many times. V gene TRBV3-1 combines with J gene TRBJ2-1; 10 nucleotides line up with TRBD2. The germline V gene encodes CDR1 LGHDT and CDR2 YNNKEL (reference sequence). The CDR3 has 16 residues. J lost 7 bases, V lost 0 bases, and 6 bases had no gene match. This chain's CDR3 is CASSQDASGRGNEQFF. The DNA of the CDR3 is TGTGCCAGCAGCCAAGATGCCAGCGGGAGGGGGAATGAGCAGTTCTTC.

The rearrangement joins TRBV28 to TRBJ1-5; D not resolved. The CDR3 runs 12 residues. Trimming cost V 6 bases and J 6 bases, with 9 bases left between them. Germline values: CDR1 MDHEN, CDR2 SYDVKM. The CDR3 sequence: CASSLRTQPQHF. DNA for the CDR3: TGTGCCAGCAGCCTCCGGACTCAGCCCCAGCATTTT. The full variable domain, completed using reference TRBV28 and TRBJ1-5, is DVKVTQSSRYLVKRTGEKVFLECVQDMDHENMFWYRQDPGLGLRLIYFSYDVKMKEKGDIPEGYSVSREKKERFSLILESASTNQTSMYLCASSLRTQPQHFGDGTRLSIL.

This clonotype was seen more than once but under ten times. This chain uses TRBV20-1 with TRBJ2-2, with D perhaps matching TRBD2 (5 bases). Germline CDR1 is DFQATT and CDR2 is SNEGSKA (reference sequence). V dropped 0 bases and J dropped 0 bases, with 17 bases sitting between them. The CDR3 runs 18 residues. CDR3 bases: TGCAGTGCTAGAGATCATCGGATAAGCGGTACGAACACCGGGGAGCTGTTTTTT. Its translation: CSARDHRISGTNTGELFF.

This clonotype was detected many times. The CDR3 bases are TGTGCCAGCAGCTTAGAGGGCGGGAGAGGAACAGATACGCAGTATTTT. Its translation is CASSLEGGRGTDTQYF. The V call is TRBV5-5, the J call TRBJ2-3; 7 positions agree with TRBD2. J was trimmed by 3 bases and V by 2 bases; bases with no gene match: 9. This CDR3 has 16 residues. CDR1 and CDR2 (germline): SGHKS, YYEKEE (reference sequence).

This clonotype has just a few counts. This sequence joins TRBV2 and TRBJ2-3; D unclear. V was clipped by 3 bases and J by 10 bases, with 14 bases between them. Germline V gene data show CDR1 as SNHLY and CDR2 as FYNNEI. The CDR3 contains 13 residues. The CDR3 is CASSENLGRSQYF. CDR3 nucleotides: TGTGCCAGCAGTGAGAATCTAGGCCGATCGCAGTATTTT.

A few counts support this clonotype. The chain is built from TRBV6-2 or TRBV6-3 and TRBJ2-1, with 14 bases identical to TRBD2. CDR3 length equals 18 residues. Trimming cost V 2 bases and J 3 bases; bases outside gene matches: 6. Per the germline V gene, CDR1 is MNHEY and CDR2 is SVGEGT. The CDR3 bases are TGTGCCAGCAGTTACCCGACTAGCGGGAGGGCTCTCTACAATGAGCAGTTCTTC. This encodes CASSYPTSGRALYNEQFF.

This chain links TRBV6-1 with TRBJ2-5, with 14 bases matching TRBD2. The CDR3 is 16 amino acids. Germline loops: CDR1 MNHNS, CDR2 SASEGT. V was pared by 5 bases and J by 5 bases, with 7 bases of the junction left unmatched. The CDR3 nucleotides are TGTGCCAGCAGTCCGGGACTAGCGGGAGTTTCGGAGACCCAGTACTTC. Translated: CASSPGLAGVSETQYF.